Detailed here is one T cell receptor beta chain. The target of this receptor is not known. No much larger clone is present one base from it, and per-base qualities are unavailable. To sequence the TCRbeta CDR3 region, genomic DNA was isolated from the sorted cells. The immunoSEQ Assay was used for sequencing of TCRbeta CDR3 regions. TCRdb carries this immuneACCESS record with in-frame sequences only. Its versions omit some clonotypes, under half of them owing to an unresolved V gene in the studies checked, with the rest unexplained. The sample table holds roughly 91,000 clones, of which about 90% were seen once. The ten most abundant clones make up 0.79% of the sample. Patients with autoimmune disease history or receiving systemic immunosuppression were excluded from the trial. Peripheral blood for TCR sequencing was collected from all dose cohorts at baseline, on cycle 4 day 1, and on cycle 7 day 1. Samples came from an open-label, multicenter, first-in-human phase I dose-escalation trial of ivuxolimab. Adults with locally advanced or metastatic melanoma, renal cell, hepatocellular, or head and neck squamous cell carcinoma were enrolled in the trial. Before TCR sequencing, CD4+ T cells and CD8+ T cells were sorted from peripheral blood as separate populations.

The data are from a study of OX40 agonist ivuxolimab in advanced cancers. In terms of the full investigation: The costimulatory receptor OX40 (CD134) was targeted by ivuxolimab, a fully human IgG2 agonistic monoclonal antibody. Intravenous ivuxolimab was administered to patients every 2 weeks at six dose levels: 0.01, 0.1, 0.3, 1.5, 3 and 10 mg/kg. Of the roughly 52 dose-escalation patients, hepatocellular carcinoma was present in about 19, melanoma in roughly 15, renal cell carcinoma in 9 and head and neck cancer in 9. In the dose-escalation cohort, roughly 82% of patients were male, and the mean age was around 65 years with a range of roughly 20 to 85. Patients were allowed to have had prior anti-PD-1, anti-PD-L1 or anti-CTLA-4 therapy, and approximately 39% of the dose-escalation patients had been treated with checkpoint inhibitors. Partial responses were achieved by three dose-escalation patients, of whom one had hepatocellular carcinoma and two had cutaneous melanoma. The purpose of peripheral TCRbeta sequencing was to test whether ivuxolimab changed TCR sequence diversity and led to clonal T-cell expansion. The monotherapy dose-escalation portion (N ≈ 56 patients) of the phase I ivuxolimab trial is reported in the paper.

Spanning cysteine to phenylalanine, the CDR3 consists of 14 amino acids. The read is trimmed to its CDR3 DNA, 42 bases read in frame from base 1. Based on the germline V gene, the CDR1 and CDR2 sequences are SGHTA and FQGNSA. Germline trimming: 3 bases from V, 5 bases from J; junction bases outside gene matches: 0. The full study reports these points: At doses of 0.1 to 3.0 mg/kg, clonal expansion of both CD4+ and CD8+ T cells in blood was seen between baseline and week 6. In partial responders in the 0.1-3.0 mg/kg groups, normalized peripheral clonal expansion was found to be among the lowest, especially among CD8+ T cells. Antigen specificity was not determined for the clonally expanded peripheral T cells. Low levels of normalized T-cell clonal expansion were also seen in some nonresponding patients. After ivuxolimab, expanded clones were on average more numerous among CD8+ T cells than among CD4+ T cells.

The chain uses TRBV7-2 and TRBJ1-4; TRBD1 aligns with 10 central bases. This clonotype was obtained from an adult with an advanced solid tumor such as melanoma, head and neck, liver or kidney cancer. The specimen comprised CD4+ or CD8+ T cells sorted from blood, sampled in a trial of the OX40 agonist ivuxolimab. The DNA sequence reads TGTGCCAGCAGCTTGGGACAGGGGAATGAAAAACTGTTTTTT. This sequence encodes CASSLGQGNEKLFF.